One and the same sample provided the 29 T cell receptor beta chains below, sequenced in a study of identical twins (dated by TCRdb to the mid-2010s). Library preparation was by 5' RACE. Sequencing used an Illumina HiSeq 2000. TCRdb reprocessed the public reads (quality trimming at Q25 with fastp, clone calling with MiXCR) and kept in-frame beta chains. Every CDR3 protein is listed once, alongside the most common genes and DNA of its rows. This sample lists hundreds of thousands of distinct CDR3 sequences; about 9.4% were detected once. Roughly 0.9% of the sample belongs to the ten largest clones. These data also featured in a second study, about yellow fever vaccine responses in identical twins.

Source material: PBMCs. These TCRs come from a woman younger than 35 in good health.

V gene TRBV15 combines with J gene TRBJ2-1; no definite D call. V lost 1 base, J lost 5 bases, and 12 bases lay in between. The CDR3 extends over 15 amino acids. Germline assignment: CDR1 LNHNV and CDR2 YYDKDF (reference sequence). The CDR3 region has the DNA TGTGCCACCAGCAGAGCTTACGGATCCAACAATGAGCAGTTCTTC. Translation: CATSRAYGSNNEQFF.

V is TRBV23-1 and J is TRBJ2-1; D remains ambiguous. TRBV23-1 is known as an ORF, though its function is uncertain. Trimming removed 2 bases at V and 10 bases at J, with 18 bases between. The CDR3 is made up of 15 amino acids. The CDR3 region is CASSQARDLLTEQFF. In DNA form, the CDR3 reads TGCGCCAGCAGTCAAGCCCGTGACCTGCTAACGGAGCAGTTCTTC.

The sample holds a few counts of this clonotype. This chain links TRBV28 with TRBJ2-1; TRBD2 matches 7 bases. The germline CDR1 and CDR2 sequences are MDHEN and SYDVKM. The CDR3 is 18 residues long. The V gene end was trimmed by 5 bases and the J gene end by 0 bases; junction bases not matched to a gene: 13. CDR3 in amino acids: CASSPLSTGTNSYNEQFF. The CDR3 bases are TGTGCCAGCAGTCCACTATCTACCGGGACTAACTCCTACAATGAGCAGTTCTTC.

This clonotype occurred a few times. The chain employs TRBV20-1 and TRBJ1-4; no definite D call. V was trimmed by 0 bases and J by 5 bases, leaving 10 bases between them. The CDR3 has 14 residues. Looked up from germline, CDR1 is DFQATT and CDR2 is SNEGSKA (reference sequence). The CDR3 spells CSARERPQNEKLFF. In DNA form, the CDR3 reads TGCAGTGCTAGAGAAAGACCCCAAAATGAAAAACTGTTTTTT.

The chain links TRBV7-2 to TRBJ2-3; a weak D match, TRBD2 (6 bases). The length of the CDR3 is 15 residues. The germline CDR1 and CDR2 sequences are SGHTA and FQGNSA. With 4 bases removed from V and 4 bases from J, the gap between germline ends came to 15 bases. CDR3 loop: CASSSGLLLADTQYF. In nucleotides, the CDR3 is TGTGCCAGCAGCTCGGGACTCCTATTAGCAGATACGCAGTATTTT. The full variable domain, its missing parts supplied by reference TRBV7-2 and TRBJ2-3, is GAGVSQSPSNKVTEKGKDVELRCDPISGHTALYWYRQSLGQGLEFLIYFQGNSAPDKSGLPSDRFSAERTGGSVSTLTIQRTQQEDSAVYLCASSSGLLLADTQYFGPGTRLTVL.

This chain connects TRBV5-1 to TRBJ1-2; D possibly corresponds to TRBD1 (5 bases). The CDR3 sequence is 16 residues long. The germline CDR1 and CDR2 sequences are SGHRS and YFSETQ. Deletions cut 4 bases from V and 3 bases from J, with 19 bases between. The CDR3 loop is CASSPTDQGGDYGYTF. The CDR3 DNA follows: TGCGCCAGCAGCCCGACCGACCAGGGAGGGGACTATGGCTACACCTTC.

V and J are TRBV4-2 and TRBJ2-7; no clear D gene. Trimming removed 4 bases from V and 6 bases from J, with 22 bases in between. The CDR3 is made up of 16 amino acids. The germline V gene has CDR1 LGHNA and CDR2 YNFKEQ. CDR3 DNA: TGTGCCAGCAGCCCCGGCCGACTCATAATACCCGGCGAGCAGTACTTC. This codes for CASSPGRLIIPGEQYF.

This clonotype was found a few times. At one boundary the junction diverges from the germline segment, which might be a read error. The chain carries TRBV7-7 and TRBJ2-1; D not resolved. Per the germline V gene, CDR1 is SSHAT and CDR2 is FNYEAQ (reference sequence). This CDR3 comprises 13 residues. DNA of the CDR3: TGTGCTAGCAGCGAAAACCGGCACAATGAGCAGTTCTTC. This codes for CASSENRHNEQFF.

The V and J genes are TRBV12-3 or TRBV12-4 and TRBJ2-1; maybe TRBD1 (5 bases). The V end was cut by 3 bases, the J end by 6 bases, with 12 bases between. The CDR3 consists of 14 residues. CDR3 in amino acids: CASSFAGPSNEQFF. Here the CDR3 DNA reads TGTGCCAGCAGTTTTGCAGGGCCGTCCAATGAGCAGTTCTTC.

This clonotype was counted only a few times. The chain uses TRBV12-3 or TRBV12-4 and TRBJ1-5, with D uncertain. There are 13 residues in the CDR3. The V gene lost 4 bases and the J gene lost 6 bases, with 10 bases spanning the gap. DNA of the CDR3: TGTGCCAGCAGTTCGAGGACTCCTCAGCCCCAGCATTTT. It encodes CASSSRTPQPQHF.

This clonotype has a handful of counts. V is TRBV29-1 and J is TRBJ1-1; 7 bases are shared with TRBD1. Looked up from germline, CDR1 is SQVTM and CDR2 is ANQGSEA. The CDR3 is 11 residues long. V was clipped by 5 bases and J by 8 bases; unmatched bases: 5. The CDR3 region has the DNA TGCAGCGTTAAACAGGGGCTCGAAGCTTTCTTT. Its translation is CSVKQGLEAFF.

This clonotype was recorded at least ten times. V gene TRBV6-2 or TRBV6-3 combines with J gene TRBJ2-5, with TRBD1 matching over 7 bases. Per germline, CDR1 MNHEY and CDR2 SVGEGT. CDR3 length: 14 residues. V shed 5 bases and J 2 bases; nucleotides not matched to a gene: 5. CDR3 nucleotides: TGTGCCAGCAGTGGGGACAGTGAGCAAGAGACCCAGTACTTC. Translating it yields CASSGDSEQETQYF.

The chain couples TRBV6-2 or TRBV6-3 to TRBJ2-4; 10 nucleotides match TRBD1. The CDR3 is 16 amino acids. The V gene's germline CDR1 is MNHEY and CDR2 SVGEGT. With V trimmed by 4 bases and J by 9 bases, 12 bases remained unmatched. The CDR3 region is CASSFDRGLEDGIQYF. CDR3 nucleotide sequence: TGTGCCAGCAGTTTCGACAGGGGGCTTGAGGATGGCATTCAGTACTTC.

This clonotype has more than one count but fewer than ten. This chain's CDR3 is CASSNSGGLQFF. The CDR3 DNA reads as TGTGCCAGCAGCAATAGCGGGGGATTACAGTTCTTC. The chain employs TRBV7-2 and TRBJ2-1, with 9 bases identical to TRBD2. CDR1 and CDR2 (germline): SGHTA, FQGNSA. The CDR3 loop spans 12 amino acids. V was pared by 5 bases and J by 13 bases, with 6 bases of the junction left unmatched.

This rearrangement joins TRBV7-3 to TRBJ2-1, with unresolved D. The CDR3 runs 14 residues. The germline CDR1 and CDR2 sequences are SGHTA and FQGTGA. Trimming cost V 5 bases and J 11 bases, with 19 bases left between them. The CDR3, as DNA: TGTGCCAGCAGCCCCCCACTGAGTCCCGGACAGCAGTTCTTC. Amino acid sequence: CASSPPLSPGQQFF.

The table lists this clonotype with a few counts. The rearrangement uses TRBV19 and TRBJ2-4, with a possible D match to TRBD1 (6 bases). The CDR3 has 13 amino acids. Per germline, CDR1 LNHDA and CDR2 SQIVND (reference sequence). V was cut by 8 bases and J by 7 bases, with 15 bases left in between. The CDR3 loop is CASSGPRGNIQYF. For the CDR3, the DNA is TGTGCCAGTTCGGGACCGAGGGGGAACATTCAGTACTTC.

This clonotype has at least ten counts. V and J are TRBV29-1 and TRBJ2-7; TRBD2 aligns across 13 bases. V lost 2 bases, J lost 6 bases, and 4 bases stayed unmatched. Germline V CDR1 and CDR2: SQVTM, ANQGSEA. The CDR3 contains 14 residues. In DNA form, the CDR3 reads TGCAGCGTTGAAAGGACTAGCGGGGGATCCGAGCAGTACTTC. Its translation: CSVERTSGGSEQYF.

This clonotype has ten or more counts. CDR3 bases: TGCAGTGCTGCCCCCTCGACTAGCGGGAGGAAGGTCTACGAGCAGTACTTC. It yields the protein CSAAPSTSGRKVYEQYF. The genes are TRBV20-1 and TRBJ2-7, with TRBD2 matching 13 bases. The CDR3 loop spans 17 amino acids. The V gene's germline CDR1 is DFQATT and CDR2 SNEGSKA (reference sequence). J gave up 3 bases and V 5 bases, and 13 bases lay outside the gene matches.

The chain's CDR3 is CASSEPRGSNTQYF. In DNA, the CDR3 is TGCGCCAGCAGTGAGCCCAGGGGTTCGAATACGCAGTATTTT. V and J are TRBV10-1 and TRBJ2-3; weak D call: TRBD1 (6 bases). V gave up 2 bases and J gave up 7 bases, with 13 bases separating them. Germline loops: CDR1 WNHNN, CDR2 SYGVQD (reference sequence). CDR3 length: 14 residues.

At least ten counts were recorded for this clonotype. This chain connects TRBV12-3 or TRBV12-4 to TRBJ2-5; D is unclear. The CDR3 is 11 amino acids. The V and J ends lost 8 bases and 6 bases respectively, with 10 bases between them. The CDR3 nucleotides read TGTGCCAGCCATTCTGGGAAGACCCAGTACTTC. It yields the protein CASHSGKTQYF.

This clonotype was detected many times. The chain carries TRBV20-1 and TRBJ2-7, with D possibly TRBD1 on 6 matching bases. The CDR3 loop spans 16 amino acids. Trimming removed 2 bases at V and 3 bases at J, with 20 bases between. In germline, CDR1 is DFQATT, CDR2 SNEGSKA (reference sequence). The CDR3, as DNA: TGCAGTGCTAGAACCTGGACAGATTACGGCAACTACGAGCAGTACTTC. Residues: CSARTWTDYGNYEQYF.

This clonotype was seen a handful of times. J is TRBJ2-3 and V is TRBV6-5, with 8 bases that match TRBD2. This CDR3 has 17 residues. V was pared by 0 bases and J by 5 bases, with 10 bases of the junction left unmatched. Germline lookup yields CDR1 MNHEY and CDR2 SVGAGI. In DNA, the CDR3 is TGTGCCAGCAGTTACTCGATCGGGGCGGGGGGCCTAGATACGCAGTATTTT. Its protein is CASSYSIGAGGLDTQYF.

This clonotype has just a few counts. The chain joins TRBV6-5 to TRBJ2-1; 7 bases match TRBD2. The CDR3 loop spans 16 amino acids. The V segment lost 0 bases and the J segment 4 bases; nucleotides outside the gene matches: 6. From germline, CDR1 is MNHEY and CDR2 SVGAGI. The CDR3 loop reads CASSYSDGRPYNEQFF. The CDR3 region has the DNA TGTGCCAGCAGTTACTCGGACGGGAGGCCGTACAATGAGCAGTTCTTC.

The table lists this clonotype with many counts. The J gene is TRBJ1-2, the V gene TRBV3-1; no clear D gene. Trimming removed 5 bases from V and 2 bases from J, with 9 bases in between. CDR1 is LGHDT and CDR2 is YNNKEL in the germline V gene (reference sequence). The CDR3 runs 13 residues. CDR3 bases: TGTGCCAGCAGCATAGATGTAAACTATGGCTACACCTTC. Translation gives CASSIDVNYGYTF. Full variable domain (rest looked up from reference TRBV3-1 and TRBJ1-2): DTAVSQTPKYLVTQMGNDKSIKCEQNLGHDTMYWYKQDSKKFLKIMFSYNNKELIINETVPNRFSPKSPDKAHLNLHINSLELGDSAVYFCASSIDVNYGYTFGSGTRLTVV.

This clonotype was seen only a few times. The chain couples TRBV27 to TRBJ1-4; possible D gene TRBD1, 5 bases. The germline CDR1 and CDR2 sequences are MNHEY and SMNVEV (reference sequence). V lost 3 bases and J 8 bases, leaving 13 bases between the germline ends. This CDR3 is built from 14 residues. DNA of the CDR3: TGTGCCAGCAGTTTCCTCGGGGCACCCGAAAAACTGTTTTTT. Its protein is CASSFLGAPEKLFF.

V usage is TRBV27 and J usage is TRBJ1-5; D remains ambiguous. Germline V gives CDR1 MNHEY, CDR2 SMNVEV (reference sequence). The CDR3 runs 13 residues. Trimming cost V 6 bases and J 5 bases, with 11 bases left between them. CDR3 region: CASRKEGYQPQHF. CDR3 DNA: TGTGCCAGCAGAAAGGAAGGTTATCAGCCCCAGCATTTT.

This clonotype has just a few counts. The chain joins TRBV20-1 to TRBJ2-7; no clear D. CDR1 and CDR2 (germline): DFQATT, SNEGSKA (reference sequence). CDR3 length equals 14 residues. Trimming removed 0 bases at V and 0 bases at J, with 9 bases between. CDR3 nucleotide sequence: TGCAGTGCTAGAGATCGTAGGAGCTCCTACGAGCAGTACTTC. It is translated as CSARDRRSSYEQYF.

In this sample, this clonotype turned up a few times. The chain recombines TRBV27 with TRBJ2-7; D may be TRBD2 (6 bases). Trimming left V 1 base short and J 6 bases short, with 10 bases between. The CDR3 is 13 amino acids. Germline V gives CDR1 MNHEY, CDR2 SMNVEV (reference sequence). CDR3 region: CASSLLEGGEQYF. The CDR3 bases are TGTGCCAGCAGTTTATTGGAGGGCGGCGAGCAGTACTTC.

This clonotype was picked up many times. The V call is TRBV5-1, the J call TRBJ2-1, with D possibly being TRBD1 (6 bases). The CDR3 has 16 amino acids. V lost 5 bases and J 3 bases, leaving 18 bases between the germline ends. CDR1 SGHRS and CDR2 YFSETQ come from the germline V gene. CDR3 nucleotide sequence: TGCGCCAGCAGGAGAAATCAAGGGGGAGACTACAATGAGCAGTTCTTC. It codes for CASRRNQGGDYNEQFF. The full variable domain, with the rest looked up from reference TRBV5-1 and TRBJ2-1, is KAGVTQTPRYLIKTRGQQVTLSCSPISGHRSVSWYQQTPGQGLQFLFEYFSETQRNKGNFPGRFSGRQFSNSRSEMNVSTLELGDSALYLCASRRNQGGDYNEQFFGPGTRLTVL.